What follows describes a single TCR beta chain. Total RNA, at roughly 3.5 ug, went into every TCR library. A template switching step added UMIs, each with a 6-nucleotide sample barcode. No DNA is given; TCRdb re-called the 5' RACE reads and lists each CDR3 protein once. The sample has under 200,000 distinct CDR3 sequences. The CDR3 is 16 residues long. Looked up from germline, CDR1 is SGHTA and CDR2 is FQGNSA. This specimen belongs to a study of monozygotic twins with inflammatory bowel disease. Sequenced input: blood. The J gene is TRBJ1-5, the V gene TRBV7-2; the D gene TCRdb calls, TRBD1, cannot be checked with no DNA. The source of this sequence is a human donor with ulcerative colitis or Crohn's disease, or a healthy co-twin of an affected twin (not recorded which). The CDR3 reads CASSPDRVRSNQPQHF.